The source of this TCR beta chain is a study of regulatory T cells in long-lasting Graves disease. On this clonotype itself: Its specificity is not known.

Findings and limits, study-wide: Authors noted too few samples as a limitation.

Germline trimming cut 1 base from V and 9 bases from J; bases unmatched to any gene: 7. CDR1 and CDR2 (germline): LNHDA, SQIVND (reference sequence). This CDR3 spans 15 amino acids. Time point denoted: newly diagnosed GD, antithyroid drugs for less than 3 months. Following extraction of RNA from PBMCs, that RNA was used to make the TCR library. Building the TCR beta libraries relied on iRepertoire HTBI primers, and CDR3 regions underwent Arm-PCR. Original analysis: Among the samples, 60 to 75 TRBV and approximately 13 TRBJ segments were identified. TCRdb re-derived calls from the multiplex PCR reads in MiXCR, one entry per CDR3 protein. TCRdb, not the original authors, processed these V and J calls. The sample records hundreds of thousands of distinct CDR3 sequences, about a sixth being singletons. These data also formed part of another study, on T cells in Graves' hyperthyroidism and ophthalmopathy. That study reports: In the blood, most expanded thyroid clonotypes above 0.001 appeared as well.

The sample in question was peripheral blood mononuclear cells (PBMCs), obtained at new diagnosis, from a patient treated with antithyroid drugs. The TCR originated in a man aged 35-49 years with Graves disease. V gene TRBV19 combines with J gene TRBJ2-5; 11 bases are shared with TRBD2. DNA of the CDR3: TGTGCCAGTAGTATAGGGACTAGCGGGTTGGAGGCCCAGTACTTC. Residues: CASSIGTSGLEAQYF.